This T cell receptor beta chain was sequenced in a study of blood T cell repertoires in COVID-19. In the study overall: Sites in the United States, Italy and Spain provided acute and convalescent COVID-19 samples.

Sequenced by immunoSEQ multiplex PCR; TCRdb stores in-frame clones only, minus some. The table includes fewer than 200,000 clones, roughly nine tenths detected once. The germline CDR1 and CDR2 sequences are LNHDA and SQIVND (reference sequence). The V and J ends lost 1 base and 9 bases, in that order; junction bases with no gene match: 9. The length of the CDR3 is 14 residues. The clonotype was recovered from a man between 65 and 85 years old with active or convalescent COVID-19. The sample comprised peripheral blood. V and J are TRBV19 and TRBJ2-7; 7 bases are shared with TRBD1. Here the CDR3 DNA reads TGTGCCAGTAGTATAGGAGGGACAGCCGGCTCGCAGTACTTC. Its translation: CASSIGGTAGSQYF.